The present TCR beta chain was sequenced within a study of blood T cell repertoires in COVID-19. Study information: PBMCs, B-cell-depleted T cells, or T cells were the source of the cDNA or gDNA that made up the material.

In the original processing: Reference gene primers were amplified, and this amplification served to estimate nucleated cell counts. Profiled with immunoSEQ multiplex PCR; TCRdb holds only in-frame clones, not every one. V, J and clone size derive from that table, while D and trimming were established from the DNA sequence. The sample holds approximately 220,000 clones, just under 90% seen once. V dropped 4 bases and J dropped 4; count of bases not matched to a gene: 5. Germline V lookup: CDR1 MGHDK, CDR2 SYGVNS. This CDR3 has 16 amino acids. Donors in Cohort 3 counted as recovered after two negative PCRs, clearance, or symptom resolution.

The sample was PBMCs or T cells enriched from blood (not recorded which). This sequence was found in a man aged 25-40 years who had recovered from COVID-19. The chain links TRBV25-1 to TRBJ2-3; the match to TRBD2 covers 13 bases. DNA for the CDR3: TGTGCCAGCAGTGGCGGACTAGCGGGAGTGGCAGATACGCAGTATTTT. Its protein product is CASSGGLAGVADTQYF.